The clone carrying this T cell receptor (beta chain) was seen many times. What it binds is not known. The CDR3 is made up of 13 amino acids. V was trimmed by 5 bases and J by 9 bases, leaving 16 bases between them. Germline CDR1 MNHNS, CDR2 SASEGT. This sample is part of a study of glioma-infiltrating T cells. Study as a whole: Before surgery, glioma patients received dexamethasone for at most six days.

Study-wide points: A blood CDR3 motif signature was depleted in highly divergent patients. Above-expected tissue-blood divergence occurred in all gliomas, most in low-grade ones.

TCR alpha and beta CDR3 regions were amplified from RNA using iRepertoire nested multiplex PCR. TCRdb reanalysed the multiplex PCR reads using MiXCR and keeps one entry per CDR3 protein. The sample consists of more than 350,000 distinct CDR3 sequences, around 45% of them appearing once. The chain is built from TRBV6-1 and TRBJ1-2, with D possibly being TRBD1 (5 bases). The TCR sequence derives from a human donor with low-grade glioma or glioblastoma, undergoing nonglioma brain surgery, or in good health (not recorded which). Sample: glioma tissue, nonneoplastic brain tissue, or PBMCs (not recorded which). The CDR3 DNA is TGTGCCAGCAGTACAGGAACCGGACGACGCTACACCTTC. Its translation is CASSTGTGRRYTF.